Presented here are 5 T cell receptor beta chains from one specimen sequenced in a study of blood T cell repertoires in COVID-19. The method was immunoSEQ multiplex PCR; TCRdb's version includes in-frame clones alone and lacks a portion of them. The data hold approximately 230,000 clones, with 88% observed a single time. The specimen was peripheral blood. The receptors stem from a woman in her twenties or thirties with COVID-19, enrolled during active disease.

This chain uses TRBV4-3 with TRBJ1-4; 9 nucleotides agree with TRBD1. CDR1 and CDR2 (germline): LGHNA, YSLEER. J was trimmed by 5 bases and V by 1 base; bases with no gene match: 11. This CDR3 contains 18 residues. CDR3 DNA: TGCGCCAGCAGCCAAGTAGCCGCTTCGGACAGGGGAAATGAAAAACTGTTTTTT. This sequence encodes CASSQVAASDRGNEKLFF.

The chain carries TRBV7-8 and TRBJ2-3; 7 nucleotides match TRBD2. The CDR3 extends over 14 amino acids. Germline V CDR1 and CDR2: SGHVS, FQNEAQ. The V gene end was trimmed by 5 bases and the J gene end by 6 bases; junction bases not matched to a gene: 8. CDR3 nucleotides: TGTGCCAGCAGCCCGACTAGCTCTTGGGATACGCAGTATTTT. Translation gives CASSPTSSWDTQYF.

CDR3 sequence reads: CASSEAHRGGYTF. As DNA, the CDR3 is TGTGCCAGCAGTGAAGCGCACAGGGGTGGCTACACCTTC. The V gene is TRBV2, the J gene TRBJ1-2; 7 bases agree with TRBD1. The CDR3 totals 13 residues. The junction had 2 bases not matched to a gene; V was cut back by 0 bases and J by 7 bases. The V gene's germline CDR1 is SNHLY and CDR2 FYNNEI.

V usage is TRBV6-1 and J usage is TRBJ2-1, with D maybe TRBD2 (6 bases). V dropped 3 bases and J dropped 10 bases, with 19 bases sitting between them. The germline gives CDR1 MNHNS, CDR2 SASEGT. The CDR3 has 15 residues. CDR3 DNA sequence: TGTGCCAGCAGTGACGGGGGAGTTCAGTATCGGGAGCAGTTCTTC. It is translated as CASSDGGVQYREQFF.

The rearrangement links TRBV28 to TRBJ1-5; TRBD1 aligns across 8 bases. Germline V CDR1 and CDR2: MDHEN, SYDVKM. The trim removed 1 base at V and 5 bases at J, leaving 10 bases unmatched. This CDR3 region has 17 residues. CDR3 DNA: TGTGCCAGCAGTTTATTGCGCCGGACAGGGCGGGATCAGCCCCAGCATTTT. Protein product: CASSLLRRTGRDQPQHF.